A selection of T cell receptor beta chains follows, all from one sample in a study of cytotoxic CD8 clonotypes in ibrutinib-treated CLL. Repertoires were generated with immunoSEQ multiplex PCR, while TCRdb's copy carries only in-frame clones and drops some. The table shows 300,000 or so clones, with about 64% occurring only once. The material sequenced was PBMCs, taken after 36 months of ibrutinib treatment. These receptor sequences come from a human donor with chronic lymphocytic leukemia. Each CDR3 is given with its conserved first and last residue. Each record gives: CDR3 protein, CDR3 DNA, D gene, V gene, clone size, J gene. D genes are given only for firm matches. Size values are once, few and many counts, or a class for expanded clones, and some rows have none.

CASSLELAGTDTQYF TGCGCCAGCAGCTTGGAACTAGCGGGCACAGATACGCAGTATTTT TRBD2 TRBV5-1 few TRBJ2-3
CASSDSPTGLTPLHF TGCGCCAGCAGTGACTCTCCAACAGGGTTGACACCCCTCCACTTT - TRBV10-1 - TRBJ1-6
CACSGRAKEQFF TGTGCCTGTAGCGGGAGGGCGAAAGAGCAGTTCTTC TRBD2 TRBV28 - TRBJ2-1
CAISEPGVSQFF TGTGCCATCAGTGAACCGGGAGTTTCCCAGTTCTTC - TRBV10-3 - TRBJ2-1
CASSQKGQGDEQYF TGTGCCAGCAGCCAGAAGGGTCAGGGCGACGAGCAGTACTTC - TRBV14 - TRBJ2-7
CATSRGGSTGELFF TGTGCCACCAGCCGGGGAGGAAGCACCGGGGAGCTGTTTTTT - TRBV15 few TRBJ2-2
CSAGLAVGELFF TGCAGCGCTGGGCTAGCTGTCGGGGAGCTGTTTTTT - TRBV29-1 - TRBJ2-2
CASRPGPYLTDTQYF TGCGCCAGCAGACCCGGGCCTTACCTCACAGATACGCAGTATTTT - TRBV5-1 - TRBJ2-3
CASSTGTSGANEQFF TGTGCCAGCAGCACAGGGACTAGCGGGGCGAATGAGCAGTTCTTC TRBD2 TRBV11-3 - TRBJ2-1
CASSSTGVEQYF TGTGCCAGCAGCTCCACAGGGGTCGAGCAGTACTTC TRBD1 TRBV11-2 - TRBJ2-7
CSVEWGWTGELFF TGCAGCGTTGAATGGGGGTGGACCGGGGAGCTGTTTTTT - TRBV29-1 - TRBJ2-2
CASSSRHIGELFF TGTGCCAGCAGCTCCCGACATATCGGGGAGCTGTTTTTT - TRBV9 once TRBJ2-2
CASTGQGFSRSHEQYF TGTGCCAGCACGGGACAGGGGTTCTCGCGCTCCCACGAGCAGTACTTC TRBD1 TRBV28 - TRBJ2-7
CAISESGQRETQYF TGTGCCATCAGTGAGTCAGGCCAGCGCGAGACCCAGTACTTC - TRBV10-3 few TRBJ2-5
CASSLVTGAEAFF TGTGCCAGCAGCTTGGTTACAGGGGCTGAAGCTTTCTTT TRBD1 TRBV7-9 - TRBJ1-1
CATSRQGSSGRMNEQFF TGTGCCACCAGCAGACAGGGCTCTAGCGGGAGAATGAATGAGCAGTTCTTC TRBD2 TRBV15 once TRBJ2-1
CASSLGPRETQYF TGCGCCAGCAGCTTGGGACCCCGGGAGACCCAGTACTTC - TRBV5-1 - TRBJ2-5
CASSLAAGIPYNEQFF TGTGCCAGCAGTCTCGCTGCCGGGATACCCTACAATGAGCAGTTCTTC - TRBV9 - TRBJ2-1
CASRDGNSYNEQFF TGTGCCAGCAGGGACGGGAACTCCTACAATGAGCAGTTCTTC - TRBV6-5 - TRBJ2-1
CASTGYNEQFF TGTGCCAGCACGGGATACAATGAGCAGTTCTTC - TRBV6-6 - TRBJ2-1
CASSAPLGSRGYTF TGTGCCAGCAGCGCACCGCTAGGGAGTCGTGGCTACACCTTC - TRBV9 - TRBJ1-2
CASSQGASTDTQYF TGCGCCAGCAGCCAAGGTGCGAGCACAGATACGCAGTATTTT - TRBV4-1 - TRBJ2-3
CSAGLVGAETQYF TGCAGCGCCGGACTAGTCGGGGCGGAGACCCAGTACTTC TRBD2 TRBV29-1 - TRBJ2-5
CASSSGQNNQPQHF TGTGCCAGCAGTTCGGGACAGAACAATCAGCCCCAGCATTTT TRBD1 TRBV6-5 - TRBJ1-5
CSARKDEQFF TGCAGTGCTCGCAAGGATGAGCAGTTCTTC - TRBV20-1 - TRBJ2-1
CASSLLTFHQPQHF TGTGCCAGCAGCTTATTGACATTTCATCAGCCCCAGCATTTT - TRBV7-2 - TRBJ1-5
CASSLDERTSYNEQFF TGTGCCAGCAGCTTAGATGAGCGGACCTCCTACAATGAGCAGTTCTTC - TRBV11-2 - TRBJ2-1
CASSYKGADTEAFF TGTGCCAGCAGTTACAAGGGGGCAGACACTGAAGCTTTCTTT TRBD1 TRBV6-6 - TRBJ1-1
CASRGVFRDEKLFF TGTGCCAGCAGGGGGGTATTTAGGGATGAAAAACTGTTTTTT - TRBV6-5 - TRBJ1-4
CASSSIGISSYEQYF TGCGCCAGCAGCTCCATTGGTATCAGCTCCTACGAGCAGTACTTC - TRBV5-1 few TRBJ2-7
CASSQTRGSRLGYTF TGTGCCAGCAGCCAGACCAGGGGTTCCCGTCTTGGCTACACCTTC - TRBV14 - TRBJ1-2
CASSDPQGYSNQPQHF TGTGCCAGCAGTGATCCCCAGGGGTATAGCAATCAGCCCCAGCATTTT - TRBV2 once TRBJ1-5
CASSQREGWDTQYF TGTGCCAGCAGTCAGCGGGAGGGCTGGGACACGCAGTATTTT TRBD2 TRBV2 few TRBJ2-3
CASSIRNRDPNSPLHF TGTGCCAGCAGCATCCGAAACAGGGACCCAAATTCACCCCTCCACTTT - TRBV21-1 - TRBJ1-6
CASSQWTGGSYEQYF TGCGCCAGCAGCCAGTGGACAGGGGGCTCCTACGAGCAGTACTTC TRBD1 TRBV4-3 - TRBJ2-7
CASGLTDQETQYF TGTGCCTCCGGACTGACAGACCAAGAGACCCAGTACTTC - TRBV28 - TRBJ2-5
CASSRTRYEQFF TGTGCCAGCAGCCGGACTAGGTATGAGCAGTTCTTC TRBD2 TRBV11-2 - TRBJ2-1
CASSEWSERAQETQYF TGTGCCAGCAGTGAATGGTCCGAGAGGGCACAAGAGACCCAGTACTTC - TRBV25-1 - TRBJ2-5